Listed below are T cell receptor beta chains from one sample, sequenced in a study of shared clonotypes between healthy human individuals. Here immunoSEQ multiplex PCR was the method, and the copy in TCRdb shows in-frame clones only, minus some. The sample records about 2,500,000 clones, approximately 92% being singletons. The sample taken for sequencing was naive CD4+ T cells sorted from blood. Source of these receptors: a man between 18 and 35 years old in good health. The CDR3 runs from the conserved cysteine through the conserved F or W. Each record gives: V gene, CDR3 length, clone size, D gene, J gene, CDR3 protein, CDR3 DNA. A D gene is named only where the DNA matches it firmly. Clone size, where shown, is once, few, many, or a class for clones that have expanded.

TRBV27,16,-,TRBD1,TRBJ1-1,CASSPGTGRMNTEAFF,TGTGCCAGCAGTCCAGGGACAGGGCGGATGAACACTGAAGCTTTCTTT
TRBV7-2,14,once,TRBD1,TRBJ1-4,CASSPRGRVEKLFF,TGTGCCAGCAGCCCCAGGGGGCGGGTTGAAAAACTGTTTTTT
TRBV6-4,15,-,TRBD1,TRBJ2-3,CASSEGTGLTDTQYF,TGTGCCAGCAGCGAAGGGACAGGGCTCACAGATACGCAGTATTTT
TRBV18,15,-,-,TRBJ2-5,CASSPPTRIQETQYF,TGTGCCAGCTCACCACCTACTAGAATTCAAGAGACCCAGTACTTC
TRBV25-1,12,-,-,TRBJ1-2,CASSARAGGYTF,TGTGCCAGCAGTGCCAGGGCGGGTGGCTACACCTTC
TRBV7-2,16,-,-,TRBJ1-6,CASSLVGTGEHSPLHF,TGTGCCAGCAGCTTAGTGGGCACGGGGGAGCATTCACCCCTCCACTTT
TRBV4-1,17,-,TRBD2,TRBJ2-5,CASSQDPAGARQETQYF,TGCGCCAGCAGCCAAGATCCAGCGGGGGCTAGACAAGAGACCCAGTACTTC
TRBV9,17,-,TRBD1,TRBJ1-3,CASSPGTAEPSGNTIYF,TGTGCCAGCAGCCCTGGGACAGCGGAACCCTCTGGAAACACCATATATTTT
TRBV11-2,14,-,-,TRBJ2-1,CASSPIGSYNEQFF,TGTGCCAGCAGCCCCATAGGCTCCTACAATGAGCAGTTCTTC
TRBV27,15,once,-,TRBJ2-2,CASSLRAENTGELFF,TGTGCCAGCAGTTTAAGAGCGGAGAACACCGGGGAGCTGTTTTTT
TRBV7-2,16,-,TRBD2,TRBJ2-1,CASSLAPSGIIGEQFF,TGTGCCAGCAGCTTAGCTCCTAGCGGGATTATCGGTGAGCAGTTCTTC
TRBV6-1,15,-,TRBD1,TRBJ1-1,CASSRGTNMNTEAFF,TGTGCCAGCAGCAGGGGGACTAACATGAACACTGAAGCTTTCTTT
TRBV2,14,once,-,TRBJ2-5,CASKDGLSQETQYF,TGTGCCAGCAAGGACGGTTTAAGCCAAGAGACCCAGTACTTC
TRBV5-6,14,-,TRBD1,TRBJ2-2,CASSLRGRTGELFF,TGTGCCAGCAGCTTAAGGGGGCGAACCGGGGAGCTGTTTTTT
TRBV7-2,14,-,-,TRBJ2-5,CASRISGIQETQYF,TGTGCCAGCAGGATCTCGGGAATCCAAGAGACCCAGTACTTC
TRBV2,14,few,-,TRBJ1-4,CASSERVIGEKLFF,TGTGCCAGCAGTGAAAGGGTTATCGGTGAAAAACTGTTTTTT
TRBV6-1,13,-,-,TRBJ1-2,CASSIGGAEGYTF,TGTGCCAGCAGTATCGGAGGAGCGGAGGGCTACACCTTC
TRBV9,16,-,-,TRBJ2-1,CASSPSMSGGINEQFF,TGTGCCAGCAGCCCGAGTATGAGCGGCGGTATCAATGAGCAGTTCTTC
TRBV6-6,14,-,-,TRBJ1-5,CASSASNSNQPQHF,TGTGCCAGCAGTGCAAGTAATAGCAATCAGCCCCAGCATTTT
TRBV28,19,-,TRBD1,TRBJ2-2,CASSPGQGRPNPATGELFF,TGTGCCAGCAGCCCGGGACAGGGGCGTCCGAATCCGGCCACCGGGGAGCTGTTTTTT
TRBV6-5,14,-,TRBD1,TRBJ2-2,CASSDRANTGELFF,TGTGCCAGCAGCGACAGGGCGAACACCGGGGAGCTGTTTTTT
TRBV9,15,once,TRBD1,TRBJ2-3,CASSPGDRPPDTQYF,TGTGCCAGCAGCCCCGGGGACAGGCCCCCAGATACGCAGTATTTT
TRBV19,18,-,TRBD2,TRBJ2-1,CASSIRRTSGVYYNEQFF,TGTGCCAGTAGTATTAGGAGGACTAGCGGGGTCTACTACAATGAGCAGTTCTTC
TRBV19,18,-,TRBD2,TRBJ2-3,CASSARGLAGAWTDTQYF,TGTGCCAGTAGTGCAAGAGGACTAGCGGGAGCATGGACAGATACGCAGTATTTT
TRBV5-4,18,-,TRBD2,TRBJ2-5,CASSSGLAGVRFQETQYF,TGTGCCAGCAGCTCGGGACTAGCGGGCGTCAGATTTCAAGAGACCCAGTACTTC